This passage covers 20 T cell receptor beta chains from one sample sequenced in a study of blood T cells in healthy people across ages. A sample-barcoded 5' primer and a J-beta primer mix were used in a second PCR of roughly 7 to 12 cycles. TCRdb analysed the 5' RACE reads with MiXCR anew, one entry per CDR3 protein. Of 1.2 million to 1.5 million distinct CDR3 sequences listed, approximately 59% are singletons. The sample was blood. Source of these receptors: a man younger than 30 in good health.

For the CDR3, the DNA is TGTGCCAGCAGTTTATTCGACAGTAACATTCAGTACTTC. Translated: CASSLFDSNIQYF. The chain uses TRBV27 and TRBJ2-4; possibly TRBD1 for D (5 bases). Trimming left V 1 base short and J 7 bases short, with 8 bases between. The CDR3 consists of 13 residues. CDR1 is MNHEY, CDR2 SMNVEV, per germline (reference sequence).

The gene calls are TRBV6-2 or TRBV6-3 and TRBJ2-1; 7 bases agree with TRBD2. The CDR3 is 14 residues long. CDR1 is MNHEY and CDR2 is SVGEGT in the germline V gene. V shed 6 bases and J 4 bases; nucleotides not matched to a gene: 6. The CDR3, as DNA: TGTGCCAGCAGAGGGAGCGGGGAATACAATGAGCAGTTCTTC. It codes for CASRGSGEYNEQFF.

The chain couples TRBV20-1 to TRBJ2-7; possible D gene TRBD2, 6 bases. CDR1 and CDR2 from the germline V gene are DFQATT and SNEGSKA (reference sequence). The CDR3 sequence is 10 residues long. The CDR3 DNA sequence: TGCAGGGCTGGGGACTGGGAGCAGTACTTC. Translating gives CRAGDWEQYF.

V gene TRBV3-1 combines with J gene TRBJ2-4; the match to TRBD2 covers 10 bases. The J call may be faulty, since TRBJ2-7 better matches the DNA end. The CDR3 is made up of 17 amino acids. In germline, CDR1 is LGHDT, CDR2 YNNKEL (reference sequence). DNA of the CDR3: TGTGCCAGCAGCCTTCGTAACGGCTTAGCGGGAGGAAACGAGCAGTACTTC. It yields the protein CASSLRNGLAGGNEQYF.

This clonotype was detected a few times. V and J are TRBV4-2 and TRBJ2-1, with 10 bases identical to TRBD2. The V gene's germline CDR1 is LGHNA and CDR2 YNFKEQ. The CDR3 sequence is 15 residues long. V lost 1 base and J lost 7; bases outside the gene matches: 4. For the CDR3, the DNA is TGTGCCAGCAGCCAAGGTAGCGGGGGGCATAATGAGCAGTTCTTC. Its protein is CASSQGSGGHNEQFF.

The CDR3 loop is CASSGHGQDRNNEQFF. The CDR3 DNA follows: TGTGCCAGCAGCGGGCACGGACAGGACCGGAACAATGAGCAGTTCTTC. The rearrangement joins TRBV7-6 to TRBJ2-1; 7 positions match TRBD1. The CDR3 spans 16 residues. The V gene end was trimmed by 5 bases and the J gene end by 5 bases; junction bases not matched to a gene: 12. Germline lookup yields CDR1 SGHVS and CDR2 FNYEAQ.

The chain is built from TRBV6-5 and TRBJ2-5; maybe TRBD2 (5 bases). The V gene's germline CDR1 is MNHEY and CDR2 SVGAGI. The CDR3 covers 17 residues. The V and J ends lost 0 bases and 0 bases respectively, with 14 bases between them. CDR3 sequence reads: CASSYSTGMGYQETQYF. Here the CDR3 DNA reads TGTGCCAGCAGTTACTCCACGGGGATGGGGTACCAAGAGACCCAGTACTTC.

This clonotype has more than one count but fewer than ten. The CDR3 loop reads CASSQNRGETYEQYF. CDR3 nucleotide sequence: TGTGCCAGCAGCCAGAACAGGGGGGAAACCTACGAGCAGTACTTC. This chain links TRBV4-2 with TRBJ2-7, with 8 bases matching TRBD1. The CDR3 is made up of 15 amino acids. With V trimmed by 3 bases and J by 2 bases, 6 bases remained unmatched. Per the germline V gene, CDR1 is LGHNA and CDR2 is YNFKEQ.

The CDR3 bases are TGTGCCGTTGAGACTAGCACAGATACGCAGTATTTT. Translation gives CAVETSTDTQYF. The chain combines TRBV6-5 with TRBJ2-3; D unclear. The CDR3 spans 12 residues. Trimming cost V 11 bases and J 0 bases, with 9 bases left between them. CDR1 is MNHEY, CDR2 SVGAGI, per germline.

This chain links TRBV29-1 with TRBJ2-5; TRBD2 agrees at 13 bases. The length of the CDR3 is 14 residues. Germline values: CDR1 SQVTM, CDR2 ANQGSEA. The J segment lost 4 bases and the V segment lost 4 bases, leaving 3 bases of the junction unmatched. CDR3 in DNA: TGCAGCGTTGGGACTAGCGGGAGAGGAGAGACCCAGTACTTC. Its translation: CSVGTSGRGETQYF.

This clonotype was seen more than once but under ten times. The rearrangement joins TRBV5-1 to TRBJ2-7; D is tentatively TRBD1 or TRBD2 (5 bases each). Trimming removed 3 bases at V and 7 bases at J, with 17 bases between. Germline-derived CDR1 and CDR2 are SGHRS and YFSETQ. The CDR3 length is 14 residues. In DNA, the CDR3 is TGCGCCAGCAGCTGGAATGGGGGTGGCGGAGAGCAGTACTTC. Its translation: CASSWNGGGGEQYF.

This clonotype was observed a few times. The chain is built from TRBV5-1 and TRBJ2-4; D is perhaps TRBD2 (6 bases). Germline loops: CDR1 SGHRS, CDR2 YFSETQ. The V and J ends lost 4 bases and 5 bases respectively, with 19 bases between them. The CDR3 has 16 residues. The chain's CDR3 is CASSRREDSGENIQYF. The CDR3 DNA reads as TGCGCCAGCAGCCGCCGTGAGGATAGCGGAGAAAACATTCAGTACTTC.

V gene TRBV18 combines with J gene TRBJ2-1; D possibly corresponds to TRBD1 (5 bases). V was cut by 8 bases and J by 7 bases, with 9 bases left in between. The CDR3 has 11 amino acids. CDR1 is KGHSH, CDR2 LQKENI, per germline. The CDR3 spells CASTRQNEQFF. CDR3 in DNA: TGTGCCAGCACCCGACAGAATGAGCAGTTCTTC.

V is TRBV20-1 and J is TRBJ1-2, with unresolved D. With 0 bases removed from V and 5 bases from J, the gap between germline ends came to 10 bases. The CDR3 extends over 13 amino acids. CDR1 DFQATT and CDR2 SNEGSKA come from the germline V gene (reference sequence). The CDR3, as DNA: TGCAGTGCTAGAGATGACAAATCTTATGGCTACACCTTC. Protein: CSARDDKSYGYTF.

For the CDR3, the DNA is TGTGCCAGCAGTTTAGGGTCGTTTCGCGGGAGAGGTTTGATGGAGACCCAGTACTTC. Translated: CASSLGSFRGRGLMETQYF. The V call is TRBV27, the J call TRBJ2-4; 7 bases agree with TRBD2. The DNA end lines up better with TRBJ2-5; the J call may be wrong. The V gene's germline CDR1 is MNHEY and CDR2 SMNVEV (reference sequence). This CDR3 comprises 19 residues.

The J gene is TRBJ1-1, the V gene TRBV27; 7 bases line up with TRBD1. V gave up 4 bases and J gave up 4 bases; unmatched junction bases: 12. The CDR3 loop spans 16 amino acids. Per the germline V gene, CDR1 is MNHEY and CDR2 is SMNVEV (reference sequence). The CDR3 here is CASSSRTGALGTEAFF. The CDR3 DNA is TGTGCCAGCAGTTCGAGGACAGGAGCTTTGGGCACTGAAGCTTTCTTT.

The CDR3 spells CASSFRGAVAQETQYF. CDR3 DNA sequence: TGTGCCAGCAGCTTCAGGGGGGCGGTGGCTCAAGAGACCCAGTACTTC. The chain is built from TRBV7-2 and TRBJ2-7; perhaps TRBD1 as D (7 bases). The DNA end is more similar to TRBJ2-5, so the J call may be wrong. The V gene's germline CDR1 is SGHTA and CDR2 FQGNSA. This CDR3 spans 16 amino acids.

The rearrangement uses TRBV29-1 and TRBJ2-7; no firm D call. Germline V CDR1 and CDR2: SQVTM, ANQGSEA. Trimming removed 3 bases at V and 2 bases at J, with 5 bases between. The CDR3 contains 11 residues. This chain's CDR3 is CSVDTTYEQYF. The CDR3 region has the DNA TGCAGCGTTGACACTACCTACGAGCAGTACTTC.

The gene calls are TRBV10-3 and TRBJ1-1; D is unresolved. Trimming left V 0 bases short and J 4 bases short, with 15 bases between. Germline-derived CDR1 and CDR2 are ENHRY and SYGVKD. This CDR3 has 16 residues. CDR3 nucleotide sequence: TGTGCCATCAGTGAGTCCGGCAGGCTGGGAGGCACTGAAGCTTTCTTT. Residues: CAISESGRLGGTEAFF.

Many counts were recorded for this clonotype. The chain combines TRBV7-2 with TRBJ2-1; 11 bases are shared with TRBD2. The CDR3 totals 15 residues. Germline V gene data show CDR1 as SGHTA and CDR2 as FQGNSA. V was pared by 3 bases and J by 2 bases, with 0 bases of the junction left unmatched. In DNA, the CDR3 is TGTGCCAGCAGCTTGGGACTAGCGGCCTACAATGAGCAGTTCTTC. Its protein is CASSLGLAAYNEQFF.